Below are 21 T cell receptor beta chains sequenced from a single sample in a study of neurological immune-mediated disorders. Time point meaning: technical triplicate 2. In TCRdb, the 5' RACE reads were re-called with MiXCR into one record per CDR3 protein. Among about 55,000 distinct CDR3 sequences listed, less than 25% were seen once. Sequenced sample: PBMCs. The receptors stem from a man aged 55 to 70 with HTLV-1-associated myelopathy (HAM/TSP).

This clonotype was detected many times. In DNA form, the CDR3 reads TGTGCCAGCAGCCGACAGGGAGTCGATACGCAGTATTTT. Translation: CASSRQGVDTQYF. The chain links TRBV7-2 to TRBJ2-3, with TRBD1 matching over 7 bases. The CDR3 is made up of 13 amino acids. Germline loops: CDR1 SGHTA, CDR2 FQGNSA. Trimming removed 5 bases from V and 6 bases from J; junction bases left unmatched: 5.

The rearrangement joins TRBV15 to TRBJ2-2; D is uncertain. CDR3 length equals 14 residues. Germline V gene sequence: CDR1 LNHNV, CDR2 YYDKDF (reference sequence). Trimming pared 3 bases from V and 6 bases from J, leaving 11 bases between. The CDR3 loop is CATSSGQVPGELFF. The CDR3 DNA follows: TGTGCCACCAGCAGCGGGCAGGTGCCCGGGGAGCTGTTTTTT.

The chain uses TRBV6-5 and TRBJ1-6; no firm D call. Germline CDR1 and CDR2: MNHEY and SVGAGI. The length of the CDR3 is 13 residues. Trimming cost V 3 bases and J 6 bases, with 6 bases left between them. The CDR3 region is CASSYDPNSPLHF. The CDR3 DNA is TGTGCCAGCAGTTATGATCCTAATTCACCCCTCCACTTT.

In its sample, this clonotype was seen many times. This chain connects TRBV6-1 to TRBJ2-1, with D perhaps TRBD2 (6 bases). This CDR3 has 13 residues. Germline loops: CDR1 MNHNS, CDR2 SASEGT. The V gene lost 6 bases and the J gene lost 13 bases, with 19 bases spanning the gap. The CDR3 spells CASSSGTSTTQFF. CDR3 nucleotides: TGTGCCAGCAGCTCAGGGACTTCCACTACCCAGTTCTTC.

This clonotype was recorded many times. The genes are TRBV5-1 and TRBJ2-6; TRBD1 aligns across 8 bases. Germline values: CDR1 SGHRS, CDR2 YFSETQ. Germline trimming cut 4 bases from V and 2 bases from J; bases unmatched to any gene: 2. CDR3 length: 15 residues. The CDR3, as DNA: TGCGCCAGCAGCACGGGACAGGCTGGGGCCAACGTCCTGACTTTC. Its protein product is CASSTGQAGANVLTF.

This clonotype was counted ten times or more. The rearrangement links TRBV5-4 to TRBJ2-1, with TRBD2 matching 14 bases. V was clipped by 1 base and J by 15 bases; unmatched bases: 15. CDR3 size: 17 residues. Germline CDR1 SGHNT, CDR2 YYREEE (reference sequence). The CDR3 DNA sequence: TGTGCCAGCAGCTTGCGACTAGCGGGAGGGCCGGATTTAGTAGCGTTCTTC. Its translation is CASSLRLAGGPDLVAFF.

In its sample, this clonotype was seen many times. The CDR3 reads CASSVDGLNEKLFF. CDR3 nucleotides: TGTGCCAGCAGCGTTGACGGCCTTAATGAAAAACTGTTTTTT. V usage is TRBV9 and J usage is TRBJ1-4; D not resolved. This CDR3 comprises 14 residues. The germline CDR1 and CDR2 sequences are SGDLS and YYNGEE. V lost 2 bases and J lost 4, with 9 bases in between.

The genes are TRBV20-1 and TRBJ1-3, with 7 nucleotides matching TRBD1. The germline CDR1 and CDR2 sequences are DFQATT and SNEGSKA (reference sequence). V lost 5 bases to trimming and J lost 3 bases; unmatched junction nucleotides: 13. The CDR3 runs to 16 residues. CDR3 nucleotides: TGCAGTGCTCGACCCGGACGACAGGGTTTTGGAAACACCATATATTTT. Translating it yields CSARPGRQGFGNTIYF.

This clonotype was counted ten times or more. J is TRBJ1-6 and V is TRBV20-1, with a tentative D call TRBD1 (5 bases). Trimming pared 5 bases from V and 10 bases from J, leaving 24 bases between. Per the germline V gene, CDR1 is DFQATT and CDR2 is SNEGSKA (reference sequence). The CDR3 loop spans 16 amino acids. The CDR3 loop is CSAGPLGPGQGSPLHF. The DNA of the CDR3 is TGCAGTGCTGGGCCGCTGGGTCCAGGGCAGGGATCACCCCTCCACTTT.

This clonotype was seen many times. V is TRBV20-1 and J is TRBJ2-5; D possibly corresponds to TRBD2 (6 bases). Germline V gives CDR1 DFQATT, CDR2 SNEGSKA (reference sequence). The CDR3 has 12 residues. With 1 base removed from V and 5 bases from J, the gap between germline ends came to 8 bases. The CDR3 protein is CSARAGRETQYF. The DNA for the CDR3 is TGCAGTGCTAGAGCGGGGAGGGAGACCCAGTACTTC.

The V call is TRBV12-3 or TRBV12-4, the J call TRBJ2-7; D is ambiguous. The CDR3 consists of 15 residues. Trimming removed 0 bases from V and 7 bases from J, with 16 bases in between. Here the CDR3 DNA reads TGTGCCAGCAGTTTAGCCCGGCCGGGTTGGAAAGAGCAGTACTTC. Amino acid sequence: CASSLARPGWKEQYF.

Concerning this clonotype itself: This may be a read error, as it is one base from a much larger clone. The V call is TRBV28, the J call TRBJ1-1; maybe TRBD1 (5 bases). The CDR3 totals 14 residues. Looked up from germline, CDR1 is MDHEN and CDR2 is SYDVKM. The DNA of the CDR3 is TGTGCCAACAGTGGAGGGACGGCGAACACTGAAGCTTTCTTT. Residues: CANSGGTANTEAFF.

This clonotype was counted at least ten times. The CDR3 loop is CASSEPEGRGLAGMETQYF. The CDR3 DNA is TGTGCCAGCAGTGAACCGGAGGGGCGAGGACTAGCGGGAATGGAGACCCAGTACTTC. The chain uses TRBV6-1 and TRBJ2-5, with 12 bases fitting TRBD2. The CDR3 length is 19 residues. CDR1 and CDR2 (germline): MNHNS, SASEGT. V was clipped by 2 bases and J by 5 bases; unmatched bases: 15.

This clonotype was counted at least ten times. J is TRBJ1-1 and V is TRBV27; TRBD1 matches at 8 bases. The J segment lost 8 bases and the V segment lost 3 bases, leaving 5 bases of the junction unmatched. The CDR3 loop spans 13 amino acids. Looked up from germline, CDR1 is MNHEY and CDR2 is SMNVEV (reference sequence). The CDR3 spells CASSLTGAGEAFF. CDR3 DNA: TGTGCCAGCAGTTTGACAGGGGCCGGGGAAGCTTTCTTT.

This clonotype was seen repeatedly, ten times or more. V usage is TRBV7-2 and J usage is TRBJ2-1, with unresolved D. The CDR3 covers 12 residues. The V end lost 2 bases, the J end lost 4 bases, and 3 bases lay between the germline ends. CDR1 SGHTA and CDR2 FQGNSA come from the germline V gene. CDR3 loop: CASSLSYNEQFF. Here the CDR3 DNA reads TGTGCCAGCAGCTTAAGTTACAATGAGCAGTTCTTC.

This clonotype is a singleton in its sample. This rearrangement joins TRBV5-1 to TRBJ1-2; D remains unclear. V was shortened by 4 bases and J by 5 bases, with 9 bases between the two germline ends. The CDR3 totals 12 residues. Germline V CDR1 and CDR2: SGHRS, YFSETQ. CDR3 loop: CASSVTSYGYTF. The CDR3 coding sequence is TGCGCCAGCAGCGTGACAAGTTATGGCTACACCTTC.

This clonotype was counted ten times or more. V gene TRBV20-1 combines with J gene TRBJ2-2, with D perhaps matching TRBD2 (6 bases). CDR1 and CDR2 from the germline V gene are DFQATT and SNEGSKA (reference sequence). Trimming removed 6 bases from V and 8 bases from J, with 10 bases in between. The CDR3 consists of 11 residues. The CDR3 nucleotides read TGCAGTGCCGCCGGGGGAGGGGAGCTGTTTTTT. Translated: CSAAGGGELFF.

This clonotype was counted many times. The chain is built from TRBV9 and TRBJ2-3, with TRBD2 matching over 7 bases. This CDR3 has 16 residues. The V segment lost 3 bases and the J segment 3 bases; nucleotides outside the gene matches: 10. Germline V gene lookup returns CDR1 SGDLS and CDR2 YYNGEE. CDR3 sequence (DNA): TGTGCCAGCAGCGCAAGACTAGCCTCGGGGACAGATACGCAGTATTTT. Protein: CASSARLASGTDTQYF. The complete variable domain, with remaining parts taken from reference TRBV9 and TRBJ2-3, reads DSGVTQTPKHLITATGQRVTLRCSPRSGDLSVYWYQQSLDQGLQFLIQYYNGEERAKGNILERFSAQQFPDLHSELNLSSLELGDSALYFCASSARLASGTDTQYFGPGTRLTVL.

This clonotype was counted ten times or more. The chain couples TRBV20-1 to TRBJ2-7, with 11 bases lining up with TRBD2. J was trimmed by 3 bases and V by 5 bases; bases with no gene match: 6. This CDR3 is built from 14 residues. Germline CDR1 DFQATT, CDR2 SNEGSKA (reference sequence). The chain's CDR3 is CSALGTSGLYEQYF. The CDR3 coding sequence is TGCAGTGCTTTAGGGACTAGCGGTCTCTACGAGCAGTACTTC.

This clonotype occurred many times. The rearrangement joins TRBV6-1 to TRBJ1-1; D uncertain. Trimming left V 4 bases short and J 0 bases short, with 6 bases between. The V gene's germline CDR1 is MNHNS and CDR2 SASEGT. The CDR3 consists of 13 residues. The CDR3 here is CASSVRVNTEAFF. CDR3 coding DNA: TGTGCCAGCAGTGTGCGGGTGAACACTGAAGCTTTCTTT.

This clonotype was picked up many times. The J gene is TRBJ1-6, the V gene TRBV20-1, with 8 bases matching TRBD1. Germline CDR1 and CDR2: DFQATT and SNEGSKA (reference sequence). The junction had 9 bases not matched to a gene; V was cut back by 4 bases and J by 10 bases. This CDR3 region has 14 residues. CDR3 sequence (DNA): TGCAGTGCTATGTCCCCGACAGGGGACTCACCCCTCCACTTT. Amino acids: CSAMSPTGDSPLHF.